This TCR beta chain was captured by sequencing in a study of blood T cells in healthy people across ages. Across the whole study: For every two T cells, template switching captured about one barcoded beta molecule. General observations from the study: It was found that TCR beta diversity correlated strongly with the percentage of naive T cells.

CDR1 and CDR2 (germline): SEHNR, FQNEAQ (reference sequence). Unmatched junction bases numbered 10, after V lost 6 bases and J lost 3 bases. The CDR3 loop spans 15 amino acids. A second PCR, run for about 6 to 11 cycles, used a sample-barcoded 5' primer plus a J-beta primer mix. The template-switch adaptor, which had 12 random nucleotides, put a tag on each cDNA molecule. The study obtained at least 3 million CDR3-containing paired-end reads from every sample. TCRdb used MiXCR to reprocess the 5' RACE reads, holding one entry per CDR3 protein. The sample holds 650,000 to 700,000 distinct CDR3 sequences, 52% seen once. This clonotype showed up many times. The antigen remains undetermined.

Sequenced sample: blood. The chain carries TRBV7-9 and TRBJ2-5; 7 positions agree with TRBD2. The TCR was taken from a woman older than 75 in good health. The CDR3 DNA reads TGTGCCAGCAGTACCATCGGCGGGAGTAAAGAGACCCAGTACTTC. It is translated as CASSTIGGSKETQYF.